This TCR beta chain was sequenced during a study of Graves' ophthalmopathy and Graves' hyperthyroidism. General observations from the study: The majority of expanded thyroid clonotypes above 0.001 frequency also occurred in blood.

The sample holds many counts of this clonotype. No antigen is known for it. The CDR3 totals 14 residues. Germline V gene lookup returns CDR1 SGHRS and CDR2 YFSETQ. The V end lost 0 bases, the J end lost 6 bases, and 10 bases lay between the germline ends. The TCR beta CDR3 regions underwent amplification from RNA transcripts. Second-round multiplex PCR followed a first-round RT-PCR using HTBI primers. From the multiplex PCR reads, TCRdb called clonotypes with MiXCR, one entry per CDR3 protein. This sample has approximately 700,000 distinct CDR3 sequences, with over 40% found just once. The receptor comes from an adult man with Graves' ophthalmopathy. The specimen was peripheral blood. The chain employs TRBV5-1 and TRBJ1-5; a possible D gene is TRBD1 (6 bases). The CDR3 region is CASSLDGGRQPQHF. The DNA of the CDR3 is TGCGCCAGCAGCTTGGATGGGGGGCGTCAGCCCCAGCATTTT.